Listed here is a single T cell receptor (beta chain). Trimming at V came to 4 bases and at J to 0 bases, leaving 10 bases not matched to a gene. Germline V lookup: CDR1 LGHNA, CDR2 YSLEER. This CDR3 comprises 17 residues. The data belong to a study of T-cell reconstitution after alpha-beta-depleted transplantation in children. For TCRbeta, the library was prepared with unique molecular identifiers. A single record per CDR3 protein comes from TCRdb applying MiXCR to the PCR reads. The repertoire includes about 580,000 distinct CDR3 sequences, 23% of them detected once, and 13% to 15% sits in the top ten.

The sequence was obtained from a boy under three years old who had a stem cell transplant for acute myeloid leukemia, so the T cells may come from the graft donor. V usage is TRBV4-3 and J usage is TRBJ1-1; TRBD1 agrees at 8 bases. The source was PBMCs, mostly from graft donor cells, collected 360 days after TCRalphabeta/CD19-depleted stem cell transplant. Here the CDR3 reads CASSPIGSGGLNTEAFF. The CDR3 DNA follows: TGCGCCAGCAGCCCCATAGGATCAGGGGGCTTGAACACTGAAGCTTTCTTT.